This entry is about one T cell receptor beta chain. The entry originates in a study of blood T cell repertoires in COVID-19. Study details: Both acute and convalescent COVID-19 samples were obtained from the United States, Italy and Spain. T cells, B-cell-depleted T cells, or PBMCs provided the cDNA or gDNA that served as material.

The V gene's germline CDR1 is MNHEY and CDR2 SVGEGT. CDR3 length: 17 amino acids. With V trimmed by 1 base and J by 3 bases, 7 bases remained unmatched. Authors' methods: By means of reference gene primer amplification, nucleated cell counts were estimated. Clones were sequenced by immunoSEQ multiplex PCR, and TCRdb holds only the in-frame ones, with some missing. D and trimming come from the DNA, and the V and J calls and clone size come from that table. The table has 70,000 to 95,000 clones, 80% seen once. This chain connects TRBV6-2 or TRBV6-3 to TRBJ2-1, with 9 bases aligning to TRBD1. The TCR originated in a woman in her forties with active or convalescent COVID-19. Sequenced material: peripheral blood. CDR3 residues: CASSYYRGRIVYNEQFF. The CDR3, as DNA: TGTGCCAGCAGTTACTACAGGGGGCGGATCGTCTACAATGAGCAGTTCTTC.